Below are 7 T cell receptor beta chains sequenced from a single sample in a study of Ad26.COV2.S vaccination and SARS-CoV-2 variants. Indicated treatment: about 20 received Ad26.COV2.S at low or high dose, single or two shots; 5 received placebo; per-sample allocation not given. Sampling was done on day 63 after the first vaccine or placebo injection. Assay: immunoSEQ multiplex PCR; the TCRdb copy retains only in-frame clones and omits some. The sample carries fewer than 400,000 clones, around four fifths recorded once. This material consisted of peripheral blood, taken in a trial of Ad26.COV2.S vaccine versus placebo. Every receptor here comes from a person between 18 and 65 years old who received the Ad26.COV2.S COVID-19 vaccine or a placebo.

The chain carries TRBV6-6 and TRBJ1-3; a weak D match, TRBD1 (5 bases). The CDR3 is 17 residues long. Germline loops: CDR1 MNHNY, CDR2 SVGAGI (reference sequence). Trimming removed 5 bases at V and 0 bases at J, with 17 bases between. CDR3 protein: CASSPYRDSSSGNTIYF. CDR3 in DNA: TGTGCCAGCAGTCCTTACCGGGACTCGAGCTCTGGAAACACCATATATTTT.

The V call is TRBV18, the J call TRBJ1-1, with TRBD1 matching 7 bases. The CDR3 spans 14 residues. Trimming removed 8 bases from V and 4 bases from J; junction bases left unmatched: 10. CDR1 is KGHSH, CDR2 LQKENI, per germline. CDR3: CASQTGSGGTEAFF. CDR3 DNA: TGTGCCAGCCAGACAGGGTCAGGAGGCACTGAAGCTTTCTTT.

The rearrangement joins TRBV7-6 to TRBJ2-1; TRBD2 aligns across 11 bases. After removal of 5 bases from V and 9 bases from J, the junction contained 9 bases not matched to a gene. The CDR3 length is 15 residues. Germline-derived CDR1 and CDR2 are SGHVS and FNYEAQ. The CDR3 is CASSTTSGGNGEQFF. In DNA form, the CDR3 reads TGTGCCAGCAGCACCACTAGCGGGGGTAACGGTGAGCAGTTCTTC.

The rearrangement links TRBV7-9 to TRBJ2-3; D is ambiguous. V lost 1 base, J lost 2 bases, and 13 bases lay in between. Germline CDR1 reads SEHNR; CDR2 reads FQNEAQ (reference sequence). This CDR3 is built from 16 residues. The CDR3 loop is CASSLGGSIFTDTQYF. As DNA, the CDR3 is TGTGCCAGCAGCTTAGGTGGCAGCATATTCACAGATACGCAGTATTTT.

The chain joins TRBV18 to TRBJ1-3; possible D gene TRBD1, 5 bases. V was trimmed by 9 bases and J by 0 bases, leaving 9 bases between them. The CDR3 is 13 residues long. CDR1 and CDR2 from the germline V gene are KGHSH and LQKENI. CDR3 sequence (DNA): TGTGCCAGTAGACAGAGCTCTGGAAACACCATATATTTT. This gives the protein CASRQSSGNTIYF.

The J gene is TRBJ1-1, the V gene TRBV3-1 (or the pseudogene TRBV3-2), with D uncertain. Germline V gene data show CDR1 as LGHDT and CDR2 as YNNKEL (reference sequence). The CDR3 covers 14 residues. V was cut by 4 bases and J by 2 bases, with 11 bases left in between. CDR3 sequence: CASSPDGINTEAFF. The CDR3 DNA sequence: TGTGCCAGCAGCCCGGACGGAATTAACACTGAAGCTTTCTTT.

V usage is TRBV19 and J usage is TRBJ2-5; the D call may be TRBD1 or TRBD2 (6 bases each). V was trimmed by 7 bases and J by 5 bases, leaving 14 bases between them. In germline, CDR1 is LNHDA, CDR2 SQIVND (reference sequence). This CDR3 is 13 amino acids long. CDR3 loop: CASKGGLKETQYF. The CDR3 DNA follows: TGTGCCAGTAAGGGGGGTTTGAAGGAGACCCAGTACTTC.